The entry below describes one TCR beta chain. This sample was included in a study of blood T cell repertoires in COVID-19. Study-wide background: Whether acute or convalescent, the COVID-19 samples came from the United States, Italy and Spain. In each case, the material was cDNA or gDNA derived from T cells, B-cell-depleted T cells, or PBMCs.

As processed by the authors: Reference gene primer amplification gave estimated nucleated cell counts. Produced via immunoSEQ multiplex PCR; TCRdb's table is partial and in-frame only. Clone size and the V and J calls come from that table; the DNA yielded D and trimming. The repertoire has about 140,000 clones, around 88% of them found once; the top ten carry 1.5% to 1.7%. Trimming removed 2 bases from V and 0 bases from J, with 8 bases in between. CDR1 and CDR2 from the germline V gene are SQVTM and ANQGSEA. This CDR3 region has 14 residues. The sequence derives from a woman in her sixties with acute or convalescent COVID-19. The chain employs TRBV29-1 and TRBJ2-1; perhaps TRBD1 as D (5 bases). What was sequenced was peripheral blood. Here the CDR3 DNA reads TGCAGCGTTGAAAGGGGTACCTCCTACAATGAGCAGTTCTTC. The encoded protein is CSVERGTSYNEQFF.